This TCR beta chain came from a study of CD8+CD57+ T cells in acquired aplastic anemia. Those patients picked for sequencing had displayed CD8+CD57+ cell expansion on flow cytometry. TCR beta VDJ and CDR3 profiles were obtained from a genomic DNA template. TCRdb reprocessed the reads with MiXCR, giving one entry per CDR3 protein. The sample yields some 150,000 distinct CDR3 sequences, about 70% seen once. The sequence was collected from a human donor with aplastic anemia. Sequencing input: sorted CD4+, CD8+, or CD8+CD57+ T cells (not recorded which) from PBMCs.

In DNA form, the CDR3 reads TGCAGCGTTTCCCAGGGGGGGGGGAATTCACCCCTCCACTTT. The encoded protein is CSVSQGGGNSPLHF. The chain couples TRBV29-1 to TRBJ1-6, with TRBD1 matching over 7 bases. CDR3 length: 14 residues. J lost 7 bases, V lost 5 bases, and 8 bases had no gene match. The germline gives CDR1 SQVTM, CDR2 ANQGSEA.